The sequence of this T cell receptor (beta chain) was determined in a study of blood T cells in healthy people across ages. Whole-study results and caveats: Roughly linear age-related decline in beta diversity appeared, significant by age about 40.

Alongside a J-beta primer mix, a sample-barcoded 5' primer served in a second PCR lasting roughly 6 to 12 cycles. MiXCR, applied by TCRdb to the 5' RACE reads, yields one record per CDR3 protein. The data contain around 500,000 distinct CDR3 sequences, about 29% of them singletons. Donation came from healthy Caucasian individuals in Russia who were aged about 6 to 95. No fewer than 6.5 million PBMCs went into each sample. The CDR3 loop spans 14 amino acids. CDR1 is SQVTM, CDR2 ANQGSEA, per germline. Regarding this clonotype: The antigen is undetermined. Compared with germline, one end of the junction differs, possibly owing to a read error.

These data are also associated with another study on T cells of mothers and their children.

Sequenced: blood. The V and J genes are TRBV29-1 and TRBJ2-7; possible D gene TRBD2, 6 bases. The J call is in doubt because the DNA end fits TRBJ2-1 better. This clonotype was sampled from a boy aged 2 to 10 in good health. The CDR3 coding sequence is TGCAGCGTCGTGCCCCTGGGAGGCTACGATGAGCAGTTCTTC. Amino acid sequence: CSVVPLGGYDEQFF.